In this sample, the clone carrying this T cell receptor (beta chain) turned up a few times. This CDR3 region has 12 residues. V lost 10 bases to trimming and J lost 4 bases; unmatched junction nucleotides: 4. Germline lookup yields CDR1 MNHEY and CDR2 SVGAGI. This sample is part of a study of PD-1 blockade in classical Hodgkin lymphoma. Profiling relied on immunoSEQ multiplex PCR, and the TCRdb table lists in-frame clones only, not all of them. The sample lists about 17,000 clones; about 68% were seen once. Time point defined: cycle 4 day 1 (C4D1), after about 6 weeks of nivolumab. Brentuximab vedotin exposure varied among the patients, all of whom had relapsed after autologous stem cell transplantation. Purification of CD4+ T cells from thawed PBMCs was performed via magnetic negative selection.

The receptor comes from a human donor with classical Hodgkin lymphoma. Sample: CD4+ T cells from blood, taken before the fourth cycle of nivolumab. This chain links TRBV6-5 with TRBJ1-2; TRBD1 matches 9 bases. CDR3 in DNA: TGTGCCACCACAGGGGGCAGCTATGGCTACACCTTC. It is translated as CATTGGSYGYTF.